A single sample is the source of the 10 T cell receptor beta chains below, sequenced in a study of blood T cell repertoires in COVID-19. Generated by immunoSEQ multiplex PCR, the TCRdb table keeps only in-frame clones and is missing some. The sample consists of around 160,000 clones, around 85% of them appearing once. Specimen: peripheral blood. These receptors were collected from a woman in her sixties or seventies with COVID-19, enrolled during active disease.

This chain joins TRBV7-9 and TRBJ1-1; D not certain. CDR3 length: 16 residues. Germline lookup yields CDR1 SEHNR and CDR2 FQNEAQ (reference sequence). The V and J ends lost 6 bases and 4 bases respectively, with 21 bases between them. In DNA, the CDR3 is TGTGCCAGCAGAAGCGGGGTCTCCAGATGGAGCACTGAAGCTTTCTTT. It is translated as CASRSGVSRWSTEAFF.

V gene TRBV7-8 combines with J gene TRBJ2-7, with 11 bases aligning to TRBD1. The CDR3 loop spans 19 amino acids. The V gene's germline CDR1 is SGHVS and CDR2 FQNEAQ. The V and J ends lost 5 bases and 2 bases, in that order; junction bases with no gene match: 17. Here the CDR3 reads CASSPGGTGGFTVAYEQYF. CDR3 bases: TGTGCCAGCAGCCCGGGCGGGACAGGGGGGTTCACCGTGGCCTACGAGCAGTACTTC.

V is TRBV5-4 and J is TRBJ2-2; 8 nucleotides match TRBD2. Germline V gene lookup returns CDR1 SGHNT and CDR2 YYREEE (reference sequence). V lost 3 bases, J lost 4 bases, and 8 bases stayed unmatched. The CDR3 spans 16 residues. The CDR3 nucleotides are TGTGCCAGCAGCTCCCGGGGGGGTCGTATCACCGGGGAGCTGTTTTTT. Amino acid sequence: CASSSRGGRITGELFF.

The chain carries TRBV2 and TRBJ1-5; D possibly corresponds to TRBD1 (6 bases). V was clipped by 5 bases and J by 3 bases, with 11 bases between them. CDR3 length: 14 residues. Germline lookup yields CDR1 SNHLY and CDR2 FYNNEI. CDR3 nucleotides: TGTGCCAGCAGTCCCCAGGGGTACAATCAGCCCCAGCATTTT. Amino acid sequence: CASSPQGYNQPQHF.

The chain carries TRBV10-3 and TRBJ2-7; 10 bases are a match to TRBD1. Trimming removed 8 bases from V and 7 bases from J; junction bases left unmatched: 11. This CDR3 contains 14 residues. Germline loops: CDR1 ENHRY, CDR2 SYGVKD. The CDR3 sequence: CAIWGDRGVGEQYF. In DNA form, the CDR3 reads TGTGCCATCTGGGGGGACAGGGGCGTTGGGGAGCAGTACTTC.

The chain links TRBV10-3 to TRBJ1-5; maybe TRBD1 (5 bases). CDR1 and CDR2 from the germline V gene are ENHRY and SYGVKD. With 5 bases removed from V and 0 bases from J, the gap between germline ends came to 8 bases. The CDR3 runs to 14 residues. The CDR3 region has the DNA TGTGCCATCAGTTCAGGGTATAGCAATCAGCCCCAGCATTTT. Its protein product is CAISSGYSNQPQHF.

This clone was found a few times. The rearrangement uses TRBV10-3 and TRBJ2-7; D uncertain. Between the trimmed V and J ends, which lost 7 bases and 1 base, there was a span of 14 bases. The CDR3 is made up of 14 amino acids. Per germline, CDR1 ENHRY and CDR2 SYGVKD. CDR3 coding DNA: TGTGCCATCACTAACCCCGCCCTATCCTACGAGCAGTACTTC. Translated, it gives CAITNPALSYEQYF.

The chain carries TRBV2 and TRBJ1-4; no clear D. Germline V gene data show CDR1 as SNHLY and CDR2 as FYNNEI. CDR3 size: 11 residues. With 4 bases removed from V and 8 bases from J, the gap between germline ends came to 5 bases. The CDR3 reads CASSGGEKLFF. CDR3 sequence (DNA): TGTGCCAGCAGTGGTGGCGAAAAACTGTTTTTT.

The J gene is TRBJ1-1, the V gene TRBV2; D may be TRBD1 (5 bases). The CDR3 totals 13 residues. Germline-derived CDR1 and CDR2 are SNHLY and FYNNEI. V was trimmed by 4 bases and J by 1 base, leaving 7 bases between them. The CDR3 sequence: CASSGQPNTEAFF. The CDR3 coding sequence is TGTGCCAGCAGTGGACAGCCGAACACTGAAGCTTTCTTT.

V and J are TRBV7-9 and TRBJ2-1, with D perhaps TRBD1 (6 bases). CDR3 length equals 14 residues. CDR1 and CDR2 (germline): SEHNR, FQNEAQ (reference sequence). V was trimmed by 5 bases and J by 4 bases, leaving 12 bases between them. In DNA form, the CDR3 reads TGTGCCAGCAGCCGAGAGGACAGTTACAATGAGCAGTTCTTC. Amino acid sequence: CASSREDSYNEQFF.